What follows are 3 T cell receptor beta chains derived from one specimen sequenced in a study of tumour-infiltrating T cells in Burkitt lymphoma. TCRdb keeps only in-frame clones here, not all; method: immunoSEQ multiplex PCR. The sample contains about 46,000 clones, roughly 30% of which appear only once. The sequencing input was tumor tissue. All receptors derive from a human donor with Burkitt lymphoma.

This chain joins TRBV7-2 and TRBJ2-5; D perhaps matches TRBD2 (5 bases). V lost 6 bases and J lost 5, with 7 bases in between. Germline V CDR1 and CDR2: SGHTA, FQGNSA. This CDR3 region has 11 residues. The CDR3, as DNA: TGTGCCAGCAGGAGGGAGGAGACCCAGTACTTC. It translates to CASRREETQYF.

This clone occurred a few times. J is TRBJ1-2 and V is TRBV29-1; 8 bases map to TRBD1. CDR1 is SQVTM and CDR2 is ANQGSEA in the germline V gene. V was pared by 4 bases and J by 4 bases, with 8 bases of the junction left unmatched. The CDR3 length is 14 residues. CDR3 amino acids: CSVGTGGEGYGYTF. The CDR3 DNA reads as TGCAGCGTTGGAACAGGGGGTGAGGGCTATGGCTACACCTTC. Combining the CDR3 with reference TRBV29-1 and TRBJ1-2 gives the whole variable domain SAVISQKPSRDICQRGTSLTIQCQVDSQVTMMFWYRQQPGQSLTLIATANQGSEATYESGFVIDKFPISRPNLTFSTLTVSNMSPEDSSIYLCSVGTGGEGYGYTFGSGTRLTVV.

The chain has TRBV11-2 and TRBJ1-4; 7 bases are a match to TRBD1. Unmatched junction bases numbered 11, after V lost 5 bases and J lost 8 bases. The CDR3 is 15 residues long. Germline CDR1 reads SGHAT; CDR2 reads FQNNGV. CDR3 amino acids: CASSQNLGDREKLFF. The DNA of the CDR3 is TGTGCCAGCAGCCAAAACCTGGGGGACAGAGAAAAACTGTTTTTT.